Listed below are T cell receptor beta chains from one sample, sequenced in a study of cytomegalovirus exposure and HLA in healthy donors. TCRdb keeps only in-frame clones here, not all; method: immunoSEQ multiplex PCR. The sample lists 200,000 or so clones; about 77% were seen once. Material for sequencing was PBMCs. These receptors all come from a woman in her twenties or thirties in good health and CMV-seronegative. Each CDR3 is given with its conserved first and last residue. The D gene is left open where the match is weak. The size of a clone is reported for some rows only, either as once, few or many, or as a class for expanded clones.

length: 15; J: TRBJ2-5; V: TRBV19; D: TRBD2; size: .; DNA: TGTGCCAGTAGTAGAGTAGCGGGGCTCCAAGAGACCCAGTACTTC; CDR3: CASSRVAGLQETQYF
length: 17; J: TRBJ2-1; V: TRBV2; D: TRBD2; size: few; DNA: TGTGCCAGCAGTGAAGGTTATATCCTAGCGGGACCGGATGAGCAGTTCTTC; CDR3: CASSEGYILAGPDEQFF
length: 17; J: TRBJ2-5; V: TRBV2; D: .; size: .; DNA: TGTGCCAGCAGTGAGCATCCTTGGAGTCCCCCCCAAGAGACCCAGTACTTC; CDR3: CASSEHPWSPPQETQYF
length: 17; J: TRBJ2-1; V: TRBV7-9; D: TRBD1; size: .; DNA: TGTGCCAGCAGCTTCGTCGCGGTGACAGGGCAGGTGGGTGAGCAGTTCTTC; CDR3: CASSFVAVTGQVGEQFF
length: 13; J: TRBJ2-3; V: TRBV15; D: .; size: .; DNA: TGTGCCACCAGCAGAAGTAGCCGGGATACGCAGTATTTT; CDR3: CATSRSSRDTQYF
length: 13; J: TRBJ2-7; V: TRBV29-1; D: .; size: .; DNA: TGCAGCGTTGAACAAGGGGCACCCTACGAGCAGTACTTC; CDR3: CSVEQGAPYEQYF
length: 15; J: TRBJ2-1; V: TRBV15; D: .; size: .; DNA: TGTGCCACCAGCAGAGGGACAGTCTTTCACAATGAGCAGTTCTTC; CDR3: CATSRGTVFHNEQFF
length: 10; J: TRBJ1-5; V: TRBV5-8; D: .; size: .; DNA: TGTGCCAGCAGTCTTCAGCCCCAGCATTTT; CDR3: CASSLQPQHF
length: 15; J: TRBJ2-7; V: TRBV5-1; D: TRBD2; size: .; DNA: TGCGCCAGCAGCTTGGGATCTAGCGGGAGCACCGAGCAGTACTTC; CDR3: CASSLGSSGSTEQYF
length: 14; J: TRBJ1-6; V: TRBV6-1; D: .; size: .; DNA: TGTGCCAGCAGCCCCGGGTCCTATAATTCACCCCTCCACTTT; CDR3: CASSPGSYNSPLHF
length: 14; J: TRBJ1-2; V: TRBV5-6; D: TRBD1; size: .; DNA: TGTGCCAGCACCGAAACCGGGACAGGCTATGGCTACACCTTC; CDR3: CASTETGTGYGYTF
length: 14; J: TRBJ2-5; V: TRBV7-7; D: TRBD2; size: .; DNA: TGTGCTAGCAGCTTAGACAGTGCGGGGGGGAAGCAGTACTTC; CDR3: CASSLDSAGGKQYF
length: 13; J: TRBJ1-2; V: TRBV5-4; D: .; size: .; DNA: TGTGCCAGCAGCTTGGGGGTAGGGAGTGGCTACACCTTC; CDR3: CASSLGVGSGYTF
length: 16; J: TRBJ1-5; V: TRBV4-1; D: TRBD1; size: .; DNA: TGCGCCAGCAGCCAAGTTGGGACAGGGGGTAATCAGCCCCAGCATTTT; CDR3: CASSQVGTGGNQPQHF
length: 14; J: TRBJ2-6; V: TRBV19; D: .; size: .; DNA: TGTGCCAGTAGCCTCGTCTCTGGGGCCAACGTCCTGACTTTC; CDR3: CASSLVSGANVLTF
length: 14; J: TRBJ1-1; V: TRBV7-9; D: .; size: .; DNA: TGTTCCAGCAGCTTAGCGCGCAGGCCTAGGGGAGCTTTCTTT; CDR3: CSSSLARRPRGAFF
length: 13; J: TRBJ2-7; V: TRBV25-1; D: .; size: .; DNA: TGTGCCAGCAGTGAAGGCGACACCTACGAGCAGTACTTC; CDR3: CASSEGDTYEQYF
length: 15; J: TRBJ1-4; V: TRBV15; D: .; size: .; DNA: TGTGCCACCAGCACCCCTAGGGGCGCCAATGAAAAACTGTTTTTT; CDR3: CATSTPRGANEKLFF
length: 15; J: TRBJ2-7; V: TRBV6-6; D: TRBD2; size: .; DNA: TGTGCCAGCAGGGATCCCGGGACTATCTCCTACGAGCAGTACTTC; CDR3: CASRDPGTISYEQYF
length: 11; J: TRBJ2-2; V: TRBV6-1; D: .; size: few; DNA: TGTGCCAGCAGTTACGGCGGGGAGCTGTTTTTT; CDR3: CASSYGGELFF
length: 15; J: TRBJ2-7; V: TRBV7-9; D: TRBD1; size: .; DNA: TGTGCCAGCAGCCCGGGGACAGGGGTTCCCTACGAGCAGTACTTC; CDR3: CASSPGTGVPYEQYF
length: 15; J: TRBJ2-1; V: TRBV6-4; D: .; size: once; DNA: TGTGCCAGCAGCCTGAATAGCGACCAGCTAAATGAGCAGTTCTTC; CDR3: CASSLNSDQLNEQFF
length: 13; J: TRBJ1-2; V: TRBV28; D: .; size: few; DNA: TGTGCCAGCAGTTTTCAGGCTAACTATGGCTACACCTTC; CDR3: CASSFQANYGYTF
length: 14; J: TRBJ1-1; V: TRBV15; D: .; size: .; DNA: TGTGCCACCAGCAGCAACAGTTTCACAATTGAAGCTTTCTTT; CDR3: CATSSNSFTIEAFF
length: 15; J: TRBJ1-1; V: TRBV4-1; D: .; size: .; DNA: TGCGCCAGCAGCCAAGAGGGGGGAAGGAGCACTGAAGCTTTCTTT; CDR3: CASSQEGGRSTEAFF
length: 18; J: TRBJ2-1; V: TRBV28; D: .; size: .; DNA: TGTGCCAGCAGTTTGGCGTTCCCGGGACTTCTATCCTACAATGAGCAGTTCTTC; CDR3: CASSLAFPGLLSYNEQFF
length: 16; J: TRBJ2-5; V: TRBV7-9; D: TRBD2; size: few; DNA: TGTGCCAGCAGCTTAGGATCGGGGGGAATCCAAGAGACCCAGTACTTC; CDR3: CASSLGSGGIQETQYF
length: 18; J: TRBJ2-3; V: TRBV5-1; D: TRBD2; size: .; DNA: TGCGCCAGCAGCTTGGCCGGAGCGGGACTGACCTTGACAGATACGCAGTATTTT; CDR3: CASSLAGAGLTLTDTQYF
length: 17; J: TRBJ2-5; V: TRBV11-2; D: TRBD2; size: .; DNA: TGTGCCAGCAGCTCCGGTGGACTAGCGGGGGGGCGAGAGACCCAGTACTTC; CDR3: CASSSGGLAGGRETQYF
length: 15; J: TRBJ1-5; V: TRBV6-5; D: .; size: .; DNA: TGTGCCAGCAGTTACCGGGGGGGCGCGTCTCAGCCCCAGCATTTT; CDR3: CASSYRGGASQPQHF
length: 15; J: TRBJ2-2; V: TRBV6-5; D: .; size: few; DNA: TGTGCCAGCAGTTATCAGGGGGGGAACACCGGGGAGCTGTTTTTT; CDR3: CASSYQGGNTGELFF
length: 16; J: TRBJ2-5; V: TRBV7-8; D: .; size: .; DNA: TGTGCCAGCAGCCCCCGTCAGGGAACCCTACAAGAGACCCAGTACTTC; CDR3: CASSPRQGTLQETQYF
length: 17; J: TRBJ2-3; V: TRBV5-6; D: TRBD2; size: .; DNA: TGTGCCAGCAGCTTACCTAGCGGGGTTCCTAGCACAGATACGCAGTATTTT; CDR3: CASSLPSGVPSTDTQYF
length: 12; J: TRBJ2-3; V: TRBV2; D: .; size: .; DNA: TGTGCCAGCAGAGCCCAGGCAGATACGCAGTATTTT; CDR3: CASRAQADTQYF
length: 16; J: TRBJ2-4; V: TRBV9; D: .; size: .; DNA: TGTGCCAGCAGCCCGAGGGTGGGGGGGCCGAAAAACATTCAGTACTTC; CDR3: CASSPRVGGPKNIQYF
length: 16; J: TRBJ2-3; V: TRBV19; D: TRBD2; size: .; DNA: TGTGCCAGTAGTCCCCGACTGGCGGGGGGGATGGATACGCAGTATTTT; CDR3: CASSPRLAGGMDTQYF
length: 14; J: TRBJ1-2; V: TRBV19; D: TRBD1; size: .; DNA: TGTGCCAGTAGTGACCGGGACAGGGCAAGTGGCTACACCTTC; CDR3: CASSDRDRASGYTF
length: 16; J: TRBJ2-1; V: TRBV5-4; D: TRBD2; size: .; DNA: TGTGCCAGCAGCAGCCAGCGGGGGGGCCGAGGTAATGAGCAGTTCTTC; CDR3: CASSSQRGGRGNEQFF
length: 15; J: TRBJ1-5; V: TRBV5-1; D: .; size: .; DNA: TGCGCCAGCAGTCCTGAAGGGGGAGGGAATCAGCCCCAGCATTTT; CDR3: CASSPEGGGNQPQHF
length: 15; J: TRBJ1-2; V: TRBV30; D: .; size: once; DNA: TGTGCCTGGAGTGTAGGCGAGACAGCATCTTATGGCTACACCTTC; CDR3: CAWSVGETASYGYTF
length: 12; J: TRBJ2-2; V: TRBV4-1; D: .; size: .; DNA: TGCGCCAGCAGCCACGTGAGCGGGGAGCTGTTTTTT; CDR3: CASSHVSGELFF
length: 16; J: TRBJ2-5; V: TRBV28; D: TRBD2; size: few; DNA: TGTGCCAGCACTCTAGCGGGAGCTAGGAGGTGGGAGACCCAGTACTTC; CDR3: CASTLAGARRWETQYF
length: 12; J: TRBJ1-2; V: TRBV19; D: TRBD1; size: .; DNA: TGTGCCAGTAGGCGGGCTGGAGGGGGCTACCCCTTC; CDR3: CASRRAGGGYPF
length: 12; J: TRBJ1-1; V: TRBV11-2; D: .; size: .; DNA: TGTGCCAGCAGCTTAGTCCTGGGGAGAGCTTTCTTT; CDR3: CASSLVLGRAFF
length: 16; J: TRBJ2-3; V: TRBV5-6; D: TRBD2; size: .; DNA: TGTGCCAGCAGCTTGAGACTAGCAATAGGTACAGATACGCAGTATTTT; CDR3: CASSLRLAIGTDTQYF
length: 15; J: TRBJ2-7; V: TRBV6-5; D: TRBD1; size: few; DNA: TGTGCCAGCAGGTCCTCCGGGACAGGGGCCGACGAGCAGTACTTC; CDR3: CASRSSGTGADEQYF
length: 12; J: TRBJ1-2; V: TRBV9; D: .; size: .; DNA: TGTGCCAGCAGCGCCGGGTCTTACGGCTACACCTTC; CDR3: CASSAGSYGYTF
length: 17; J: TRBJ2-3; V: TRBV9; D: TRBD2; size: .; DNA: TGTGCCAGCAGCTCCCAGAGCGGGGGGGCTAGCACAGATACGCAGTATTTT; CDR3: CASSSQSGGASTDTQYF
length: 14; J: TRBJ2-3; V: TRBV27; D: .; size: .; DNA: TGTGCCAGCAGTGAGGACAGTGGGGGAGATACGCAGTATTTT; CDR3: CASSEDSGGDTQYF
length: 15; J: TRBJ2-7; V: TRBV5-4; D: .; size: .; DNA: TGTGCCAGCAGCAGCGGTAACCCCTTTCGTGGCGAGCAGTACTTC; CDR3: CASSSGNPFRGEQYF
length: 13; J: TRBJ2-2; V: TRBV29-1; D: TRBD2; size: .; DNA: TGCAGCGTCGGGACTAGCGTCCCCGGGGAGCTGTTTTTT; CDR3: CSVGTSVPGELFF
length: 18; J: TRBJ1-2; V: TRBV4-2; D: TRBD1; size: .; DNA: TGTGCCAGCAGCCAAGAGTGGGACAGGGGGCTCCCTCGCTATGGCTACACCTTC; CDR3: CASSQEWDRGLPRYGYTF
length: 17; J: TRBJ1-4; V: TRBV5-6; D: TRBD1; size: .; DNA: TGTGCCAGCAGCTTGCGGGCCAACAGGGGCATTAATGAAAAACTGTTTTTT; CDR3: CASSLRANRGINEKLFF
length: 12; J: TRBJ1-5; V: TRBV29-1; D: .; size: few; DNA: TGCAGCGTTAAAGACACAGATCAGCCCCAGCATTTT; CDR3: CSVKDTDQPQHF
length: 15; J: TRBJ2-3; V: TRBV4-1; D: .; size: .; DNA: TGCGCCAGCAGCCTCCGTTGGCGGGGTACAGATACGCAGTATTTT; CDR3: CASSLRWRGTDTQYF
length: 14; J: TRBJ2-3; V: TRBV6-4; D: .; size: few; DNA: TGTGCCAGCAGTGAGCAGGGAATGGCAGATACGCAGTATTTT; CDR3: CASSEQGMADTQYF